This T cell receptor (beta chain) was profiled in a study of CD8 T cells in Susac syndrome. As for the study in general: The Susac syndrome patients that were sequenced included five or six with active disease and eight in remission. Study conclusions and caveats: The number of Susac-specific public clones found was roughly 16 in total CD8+ repertoires and about five in CD8+ TEMRA repertoires.

Deletions cut 5 bases from V and 7 bases from J, with 2 bases between. The CDR3 runs to 10 residues. Germline V lookup: CDR1 SEHNR, CDR2 FQNEAQ (reference sequence). Reverse transcription of about 0.45 to 1 ug RNA was carried out with random hexamers. The authors amplified TCR beta CDR3 across 54 Vbeta and 13 Jbeta using immunoSEQ multiplex PCR. TCRdb ran MiXCR on the immunoSEQ multiplex PCR reads and lists one entry per CDR3 protein. The sample lists fewer than 85,000 distinct CDR3 sequences, 94% occurring once. A word on this clonotype: The target antigen is unknown.

Sequencing of TCR beta was performed on blood CD8+ T cells and on blood CD4+ T cells. Sequencing was performed on CD8+ T cells from PBMCs. The sequence was obtained from a human donor with Susac syndrome. The chain recombines TRBV7-9 with TRBJ2-2; D not certain. In DNA, the CDR3 is TGTGCCAGCAGCCTCGGGGAGCTGTTTTTT. Translation: CASSLGELFF.